A single sample gave rise to the 28 T cell receptor beta chains below, sequenced in a study of T cell repertoires in ileal Crohn's disease. Time point here: neoterminal ileum biopsy at postoperative endoscopy, about 6 months after surgery. Generated by immunoSEQ multiplex PCR, the TCRdb table keeps only in-frame clones and is missing some. The sample carries 12,000 or so clones, around two thirds recorded once. Source material: ileal tissue. Receptors originate from an adult with Crohn's disease.

This clone was counted a few times. V and J are TRBV28 and TRBJ2-3, with TRBD1 identical over 9 bases. Germline assignment: CDR1 MDHEN and CDR2 SYDVKM. The ends lost 3 bases at V and 6 bases at J; junction bases unmatched: 4. The CDR3 has 14 amino acids. The CDR3 reads CASSFGTGRDTQYF. For the CDR3, the DNA is TGTGCCAGCAGTTTCGGGACAGGGAGGGATACGCAGTATTTT.

V is TRBV4-1 and J is TRBJ2-1, with a tentative D call TRBD2 (5 bases). This CDR3 spans 13 amino acids. The germline V gene has CDR1 MGHRA and CDR2 YSYEKL. V was trimmed by 3 bases and J by 3 bases, leaving 6 bases between them. The CDR3 DNA reads TGCGCCAGCAGCCAGGAGGTCTACAATGAGCAGTTCTTC. Translating gives CASSQEVYNEQFF.

V is TRBV10-1 and J is TRBJ2-7, with 7 bases matching TRBD1. CDR1 and CDR2 (germline): WNHNN, SYGVQD (reference sequence). J lost 7 bases, V lost 8 bases, and 8 bases had no gene match. This CDR3 comprises 12 residues. The CDR3 DNA reads TGCGCCAGCGCAGACAGGGCCGGAGAGCAGTACTTC. Translation gives CASADRAGEQYF.

The chain has TRBV11-2 and TRBJ1-3; D is possibly TRBD1 (5 bases). V lost 5 bases and J lost 0, with 8 bases in between. Per germline, CDR1 SGHAT and CDR2 FQNNGV. This CDR3 is built from 14 residues. CDR3 in DNA: TGTGCCAGCAGCCTTGACAGCTCTGGAAACACCATATATTTT. Translation: CASSLDSSGNTIYF.

The J gene is TRBJ1-2, the V gene TRBV15; 12 bases align to TRBD1. The CDR3 loop spans 15 amino acids. CDR1 is LNHNV and CDR2 is YYDKDF in the germline V gene (reference sequence). With 6 bases clipped from V and 4 bases from J, the junction kept 6 bases outside the gene matches. The CDR3 spells CATREGTGGSYGYTF. The CDR3 region has the DNA TGTGCCACCAGGGAGGGGACAGGGGGCTCCTATGGCTACACCTTC.

This chain uses TRBV7-2 with TRBJ1-2; D unresolved. The CDR3 contains 13 residues. V gave up 6 bases and J gave up 4 bases, with 12 bases separating them. The germline CDR1 and CDR2 sequences are SGHTA and FQGNSA. CDR3 DNA: TGTGCCAGCAGTATCCAGACTGGCTATGGCTACACCTTC. Residues: CASSIQTGYGYTF.

The chain is built from TRBV19 and TRBJ2-1, with D perhaps TRBD2 (5 bases). Germline loops: CDR1 LNHDA, CDR2 SQIVND (reference sequence). Trimming removed 6 bases at V and 1 base at J, with 16 bases between. The CDR3 consists of 16 residues. The CDR3 region has the DNA TGTGCCAGTAGAAAGAGTATAGCGATGTCCTACAATGAGCAGTTCTTC. As protein: CASRKSIAMSYNEQFF.

The chain employs TRBV7-2 and TRBJ1-2; 7 nucleotides align to TRBD1. The CDR3 is 12 amino acids. Per germline, CDR1 SGHTA and CDR2 FQGNSA. V shed 5 bases, J shed 7 bases, and the junction held 4 bases outside the gene matches. CDR3 amino acids: CASSPTGAGYTF. The CDR3 nucleotides are TGTGCCAGCAGCCCAACAGGGGCTGGCTACACCTTC.

This clone rates as medium-sized. V is TRBV2 and J is TRBJ1-2; 10 bases are shared with TRBD1. Per the germline V gene, CDR1 is SNHLY and CDR2 is FYNNEI. This CDR3 has 17 residues. The V segment lost 0 bases and the J segment 1 base; nucleotides outside the gene matches: 5. The CDR3 is CASSEATGQGVNYGYTF. The CDR3 region has the DNA TGTGCCAGCAGTGAAGCGACCGGACAGGGGGTTAACTATGGCTACACCTTC.

This chain links TRBV6-1 with TRBJ1-2; 7 bases fit TRBD1. Germline loops: CDR1 MNHNS, CDR2 SASEGT. The CDR3 is 12 residues long. J gave up 8 bases and V 6 bases, and 6 bases lay outside the gene matches. The CDR3 bases are TGTGCCAGCAGCCGGGACAGTCGGGGCTACACCTTC. Translation: CASSRDSRGYTF.

This clone was seen a handful of times. V usage is TRBV10-3 and J usage is TRBJ1-2; maybe TRBD1 (5 bases). Germline lookup yields CDR1 ENHRY and CDR2 SYGVKD. The CDR3 loop spans 11 amino acids. Trimming took 3 bases from V and 9 from J, leaving 8 bases between them. The CDR3 DNA follows: TGTGCCATCAGTGAACGGGGGAGCTACACCTTC. Translation: CAISERGSYTF.

The CDR3 protein is CASSHGLLSEKLFF. The CDR3 coding sequence is TGTGCCAGCAGTCACGGGTTACTAAGTGAAAAACTGTTTTTT. V and J are TRBV27 and TRBJ1-4; D gene ambiguous. Germline V CDR1 and CDR2: MNHEY, SMNVEV (reference sequence). V lost 5 bases to trimming and J lost 7 bases, with 14 bases between them. The CDR3 runs 14 residues.

V is TRBV7-9 and J is TRBJ2-7; the D is unclear. V was trimmed by 5 bases and J by 6 bases, leaving 14 bases between them. Germline CDR1 SEHNR, CDR2 FQNEAQ (reference sequence). The CDR3 extends over 13 amino acids. The CDR3 reads CASSRAATTEQYF. CDR3 nucleotide sequence: TGTGCCAGCAGCCGCGCGGCGACAACCGAGCAGTACTTC.

The chain couples TRBV7-6 to TRBJ2-1; 12 bases align to TRBD2. In germline, CDR1 is SGHVS, CDR2 FNYEAQ. This CDR3 spans 17 amino acids. Trimming cost V 5 bases and J 8 bases; bases outside gene matches: 13. CDR3 residues: CASSQGLAGYGVDEQFF. In nucleotides, the CDR3 is TGTGCCAGCAGCCAGGGACTAGCGGGCTACGGAGTGGATGAGCAGTTCTTC. Full variable domain (rest looked up from reference TRBV7-6 and TRBJ2-1): GAGVSQSPRYKVTKRGQDVALRCDPISGHVSLYWYRQALGQGPEFLTYFNYEAQQDKSGLPNDRFSAERPEGSISTLTIQRTEQRDSAMYRCASSQGLAGYGVDEQFFGPGTRLTVL.

CDR3 region: CASSLVAGGRDTQYF. DNA for the CDR3: TGCGCCAGCAGCTTGGTAGCGGGGGGAAGAGATACGCAGTATTTT. This chain links TRBV5-1 with TRBJ2-3, with 10 bases fitting TRBD2. This CDR3 spans 15 amino acids. V gave up 0 bases and J gave up 5 bases; unmatched junction bases: 3. Germline V gives CDR1 SGHRS, CDR2 YFSETQ.

The CDR3, as DNA: TGTGCCAGCAGTTCCCCGGGGGGGGATTACTCTGGAAACACCATATATTTT. This codes for CASSSPGGDYSGNTIYF. This chain links TRBV28 with TRBJ1-3; tentatively, D is TRBD1 (5 bases). V was clipped by 4 bases and J by 0 bases, with 16 bases between them. This CDR3 has 17 amino acids. Per germline, CDR1 MDHEN and CDR2 SYDVKM.

The chain employs TRBV28 and TRBJ2-7; TRBD1 matches 7 bases. The CDR3 has 14 residues. Germline V CDR1 and CDR2: MDHEN, SYDVKM. The V and J ends lost 3 bases and 6 bases, in that order; junction bases with no gene match: 8. The CDR3 here is CASSFYRGAGEQYF. CDR3 coding DNA: TGTGCCAGCAGTTTCTACAGGGGTGCGGGCGAGCAGTACTTC.

The chain couples TRBV7-9 to TRBJ1-5, with 10 nucleotides matching TRBD1. CDR3 length: 15 amino acids. Germline loops: CDR1 SEHNR, CDR2 FQNEAQ (reference sequence). Germline trimming cut 4 bases from V and 6 bases from J; bases unmatched to any gene: 6. The CDR3 reads CASSYDDRGPQPQHF. The CDR3 DNA reads as TGTGCCAGCAGCTACGATGACAGGGGGCCTCAGCCCCAGCATTTT. Based on the CDR3 plus reference TRBV7-9 and TRBJ1-5, the full variable domain is DTGVSQNPRHKITKRGQNVTFRCDPISEHNRLYWYRQTLGQGPEFLTYFQNEAQLEKSRLLSDRFSAERPKGSFSTLEIQRTEQGDSAMYLCASSYDDRGPQPQHFGDGTRLSIL.

The rearrangement joins TRBV6-6 to TRBJ1-6; D may be TRBD1 (6 bases). The V gene's germline CDR1 is MNHNY and CDR2 SVGAGI (reference sequence). V was cut by 6 bases and J by 10 bases, with 19 bases left in between. The CDR3 extends over 15 amino acids. CDR3 bases: TGTGCCAGCAGGGCAGGGACATCTCAACCCTCACCCCTCCACTTT. Translating it yields CASRAGTSQPSPLHF.

The chain uses TRBV11-3 and TRBJ1-1, with 9 bases matching TRBD1. Trimming at V came to 5 bases and at J to 11 bases, leaving 9 bases not matched to a gene. The CDR3 contains 13 residues. In germline, CDR1 is SGHNT, CDR2 YENEEA. The CDR3, as DNA: TGTGCCAGCAGCCTCGGACAGGGGAGAGAGGCTTTCTTT. Amino acid sequence: CASSLGQGREAFF.

This clone was seen only a few times. V gene TRBV7-9 combines with J gene TRBJ1-1, with 7 positions matching TRBD1. CDR3 length equals 15 residues. Trimming took 1 base from V and 1 from J; bases not matched to a gene: 3. Germline loops: CDR1 SEHNR, CDR2 FQNEAQ (reference sequence). The CDR3 here is CASSLVQGPNTEAFF. DNA of the CDR3: TGTGCCAGCAGCTTAGTACAGGGGCCGAACACTGAAGCTTTCTTT.

Judged by abundance, this clone is medium-sized (0.01 to 0.1%). The rearrangement uses TRBV5-1 and TRBJ2-2; 9 positions match TRBD1. This CDR3 spans 15 amino acids. J lost 4 bases, V lost 3 bases, and 4 bases had no gene match. In germline, CDR1 is SGHRS, CDR2 YFSETQ. CDR3 coding DNA: TGCGCCAGCAGCTGGACAGGGGCTGGCACCGGGGAGCTGTTTTTT. The encoded protein is CASSWTGAGTGELFF.

This clone was picked up a small number of times. The chain uses TRBV14 and TRBJ2-7, with TRBD2 identical over 8 bases. The CDR3 runs 15 residues. The V gene end was trimmed by 3 bases and the J gene end by 5 bases; junction bases not matched to a gene: 9. CDR1 SGHDN and CDR2 FVKESK come from the germline V gene. DNA for the CDR3: TGTGCCAGCAGCCATTCGGCGGGGGGAAGGAACGAGCAGTACTTC. Translated, it gives CASSHSAGGRNEQYF.

The table lists this clone with a count of one. This rearrangement joins TRBV18 to TRBJ2-7; no clear D gene. The CDR3 contains 13 residues. V was cut by 3 bases and J by 4 bases, with 10 bases left in between. In germline, CDR1 is KGHSH, CDR2 LQKENI. The chain's CDR3 is CASSPPEDYEQYF. The CDR3 DNA is TGTGCCAGCTCACCCCCAGAAGATTACGAGCAGTACTTC.

CDR3 sequence: CASVRTGTYEQYF. The CDR3 DNA sequence: TGTGCCAGCGTTCGGACAGGGACCTACGAGCAGTACTTC. This chain joins TRBV14 and TRBJ2-7; TRBD1 matches at 8 bases. The CDR3 length is 13 residues. J gave up 2 bases and V 8 bases, and 5 bases lay outside the gene matches. The germline CDR1 and CDR2 sequences are SGHDN and FVKESK.

This clone appeared a few times. The rearrangement links TRBV30 to TRBJ1-1, with D unclear. Germline V gene data show CDR1 as GTSNPN and CDR2 as SVGIG (reference sequence). The CDR3 consists of 11 residues. Trimming took off 4 bases at V and 3 bases at J, with 6 bases between the two ends. In DNA, the CDR3 is TGTGCCTGGACCTCCCACACTGAAGCTTTCTTT. Translation gives CAWTSHTEAFF.

V gene TRBV7-3 combines with J gene TRBJ2-3; D may be TRBD1 or TRBD2 (5 bases each). V lost 5 bases and J 5 bases, leaving 20 bases between the germline ends. The CDR3 is 16 residues long. Per the germline V gene, CDR1 is SGHTA and CDR2 is FQGTGA. The CDR3 DNA is TGTGCCAGCAGCCCCGGCATGGGGACCTGGGGAGATACGCAGTATTTT. Translated, it gives CASSPGMGTWGDTQYF.

As DNA, the CDR3 is TGTGCCAGCAGCTTCTTCGGACAGGGAAACACCGGGGAGCTGTTTTTT. Its translation is CASSFFGQGNTGELFF. This chain joins TRBV27 and TRBJ2-2; the match to TRBD1 covers 8 bases. After removal of 6 bases from V and 2 bases from J, the junction contained 8 bases not matched to a gene. Germline values: CDR1 MNHEY, CDR2 SMNVEV (reference sequence). This CDR3 comprises 16 residues.